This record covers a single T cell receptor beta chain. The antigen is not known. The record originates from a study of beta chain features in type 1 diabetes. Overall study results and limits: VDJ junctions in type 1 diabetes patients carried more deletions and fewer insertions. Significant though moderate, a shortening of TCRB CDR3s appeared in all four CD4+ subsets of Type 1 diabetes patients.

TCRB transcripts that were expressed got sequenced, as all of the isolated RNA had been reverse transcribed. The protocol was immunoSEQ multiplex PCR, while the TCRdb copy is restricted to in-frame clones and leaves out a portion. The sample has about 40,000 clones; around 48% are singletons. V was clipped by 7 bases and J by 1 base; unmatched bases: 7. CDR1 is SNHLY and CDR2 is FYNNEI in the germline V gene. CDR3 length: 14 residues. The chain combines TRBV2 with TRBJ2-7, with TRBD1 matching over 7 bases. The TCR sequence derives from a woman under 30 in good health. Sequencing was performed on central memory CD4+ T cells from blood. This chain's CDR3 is CASIFGTASYEQYF. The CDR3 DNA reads TGTGCCAGCATTTTCGGGACAGCTTCCTACGAGCAGTACTTC. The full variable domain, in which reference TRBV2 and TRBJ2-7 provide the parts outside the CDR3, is EPEVTQTPSHQVTQMGQEVILRCVPISNHLYFYWYRQILGQKVEFLVSFYNNEISEKSEIFDDQFSVERPDGSNFTLKIRSTKLEDSAMYFCASIFGTASYEQYFGPGTRLTVT.